Listed below are T cell receptor beta chains from one sample, sequenced in a study of CD8 T cells in ankylosing spondylitis. TCRdb used MiXCR to reprocess the 5' RACE reads, holding one entry per CDR3 protein. Of about 840,000 distinct CDR3 sequences listed, about 12% are singletons. Material: blood, either unsorted or a sorted T cell fraction (not recorded which). These receptors came from a male donor with ankylosing spondylitis. The CDR3 runs from the conserved cysteine through the conserved F or W. A D gene is named only where the DNA matches it firmly. Not all rows give a size; the values are once, few, many and, for expanded clones, a class.

CDR3 DNA: TGTGCCAGCAGACAGACAGGGGAAAATCAGCCCCAGCATTTT
CDR3 protein: CASRQTGENQPQHF
clone size: NA
D gene: TRBD1
J gene: TRBJ1-5
V gene: TRBV7-2

CDR3 DNA: TGCAGTGCTAGCGCAGGAGGTTTAGATACGCAGTATTTT
CDR3 protein: CSASAGGLDTQYF
clone size: few
D gene: NA
J gene: TRBJ2-3
V gene: TRBV20-1

CDR3 DNA: TGTGCCAGCAGGGTCGGACTCATACCAGAGACCCAGTACTTC
CDR3 protein: CASRVGLIPETQYF
clone size: few
D gene: NA
J gene: TRBJ2-5
V gene: TRBV28

CDR3 DNA: TGCAGTGCCACGCATAGCGGGGGGGCCGGCAATGAGCAGTTCTTC
CDR3 protein: CSATHSGGAGNEQFF
clone size: few
D gene: TRBD2
J gene: TRBJ2-1
V gene: TRBV20-1

CDR3 DNA: TGTGCCAGCAGTTTAATATACCCCTACGAGCAGTACTTC
CDR3 protein: CASSLIYPYEQYF
clone size: many
D gene: NA
J gene: TRBJ2-7
V gene: TRBV28

CDR3 DNA: TGTGCCAGCAGCTTGGACAGGAAGATATTCACAGATACGCAGTATTTT
CDR3 protein: CASSLDRKIFTDTQYF
clone size: NA
D gene: NA
J gene: TRBJ2-3
V gene: TRBV5-4

CDR3 DNA: TGCAGCGTCCGATACCTTATTGGTGCTTCCTACAATGAGCAGTTCTTC
CDR3 protein: CSVRYLIGASYNEQFF
clone size: many
D gene: NA
J gene: TRBJ2-1
V gene: TRBV29-1

CDR3 DNA: TGTGCCAGCAGCTTAACTCGGCTCACTGAAGCTTTCTTT
CDR3 protein: CASSLTRLTEAFF
clone size: few
D gene: NA
J gene: TRBJ1-1
V gene: TRBV7-2

CDR3 DNA: TGTGCCAGCACTCAGGGGACAACCTACGAGCAGTACTTC
CDR3 protein: CASTQGTTYEQYF
clone size: NA
D gene: NA
J gene: TRBJ2-7
V gene: TRBV25-1

CDR3 DNA: TGCGCCAGCAGCCAAGATCCCCCGCAGGGGGTATACAATGAGCAGTTCTTC
CDR3 protein: CASSQDPPQGVYNEQFF
clone size: few
D gene: TRBD1
J gene: TRBJ2-1
V gene: TRBV4-3

CDR3 DNA: TGTGCCAGCAGTTTAAAGACTACTGAGCAGTTCTTC
CDR3 protein: CASSLKTTEQFF
clone size: NA
D gene: NA
J gene: TRBJ2-1
V gene: TRBV12-3/TRBV12-4

CDR3 DNA: TGTGCCAGCAGCCCGCTTCGAGCGGGAGGACCATACGAGCAGTACTTC
CDR3 protein: CASSPLRAGGPYEQYF
clone size: NA
D gene: TRBD2
J gene: TRBJ2-7
V gene: TRBV7-9

CDR3 DNA: TGTGCCAGCAGCTTGGGCACAGGCAGAGAAAAACTGTTTTTT
CDR3 protein: CASSLGTGREKLFF
clone size: few
D gene: NA
J gene: TRBJ1-4
V gene: TRBV5-6

CDR3 DNA: TGTGCCAGCAGTTACCTTTCGGAGATACCGGGGTTCACCGGGGAGCTGTTTTTT
CDR3 protein: CASSYLSEIPGFTGELFF
clone size: few
D gene: NA
J gene: TRBJ2-2
V gene: TRBV6-2/TRBV6-3

CDR3 DNA: TGTGCCAGTAGTAAGGGGGGAGTGGCCCACTATCAATTATACAATGAGCAGTTCTTC
CDR3 protein: CASSKGGVAHYQLYNEQFF
clone size: NA
D gene: NA
J gene: TRBJ2-1
V gene: TRBV19

CDR3 DNA: TGCAGTGCTAGAAGTAGGGGTTCGCAATTCAATGAGCAGTTCTTC
CDR3 protein: CSARSRGSQFNEQFF
clone size: many
D gene: NA
J gene: TRBJ2-1
V gene: TRBV20-1

CDR3 DNA: TGTGCCAGCTCTGACAGCGAAGAGACCCAGTACTTC
CDR3 protein: CASSDSEETQYF
clone size: few
D gene: NA
J gene: TRBJ2-5
V gene: TRBV18

CDR3 DNA: TGCAGCGCCCGACAGTTAAGCTCCTACGAGCAGTACTTC
CDR3 protein: CSARQLSSYEQYF
clone size: many
D gene: NA
J gene: TRBJ2-7
V gene: TRBV29-1

CDR3 DNA: TGCAGTGTAGGGGGGCGGTTCACCGGGGAGCTGTTTTTT
CDR3 protein: CSVGGRFTGELFF
clone size: few
D gene: NA
J gene: TRBJ2-2
V gene: TRBV20-1

CDR3 DNA: TGTGCCAGCAGTTCTATCGGACAGGGCAACTCTGGAAACACCATATATTTT
CDR3 protein: CASSSIGQGNSGNTIYF
clone size: NA
D gene: TRBD1
J gene: TRBJ1-3
V gene: TRBV28

CDR3 DNA: TGTGCCATCAGTGAGTCCCGGCTAGCTGGGGAGTATTTT
CDR3 protein: CAISESRLAGEYF
clone size: NA
D gene: NA
J gene: TRBJ2-3
V gene: TRBV10-3

CDR3 DNA: TGTGCCAGCAGCAACTCCGGGACACTGCAGGAGTACTTC
CDR3 protein: CASSNSGTLQEYF
clone size: NA
D gene: NA
J gene: TRBJ2-7
V gene: TRBV7-9

CDR3 DNA: TGTGCCAGCAGTTGGATGGGGGGAGCCCTTCCCTCTGGAAACACCATATATTTT
CDR3 protein: CASSWMGGALPSGNTIYF
clone size: NA
D gene: NA
J gene: TRBJ1-3
V gene: TRBV12-3/TRBV12-4

CDR3 DNA: TGTGCCAAGACGACTAGCGGGACTTACGAGCAGTACTTC
CDR3 protein: CAKTTSGTYEQYF
clone size: few
D gene: TRBD2
J gene: TRBJ2-7
V gene: TRBV27

CDR3 DNA: TGTGCCAGCAGTTTCAGGGCATTTAATGAAAAACTGTTTTTT
CDR3 protein: CASSFRAFNEKLFF
clone size: NA
D gene: NA
J gene: TRBJ1-4
V gene: TRBV12-3/TRBV12-4

CDR3 DNA: TGTGCCATCAGTGAGGGTCGGGGAATCGGGGAGCTGTTTTTT
CDR3 protein: CAISEGRGIGELFF
clone size: NA
D gene: NA
J gene: TRBJ2-2
V gene: TRBV10-3

CDR3 DNA: TGCAGCGTTGACAGGGGGCGCACAGATACGCAGTATTTT
CDR3 protein: CSVDRGRTDTQYF
clone size: many
D gene: TRBD1
J gene: TRBJ2-3
V gene: TRBV29-1